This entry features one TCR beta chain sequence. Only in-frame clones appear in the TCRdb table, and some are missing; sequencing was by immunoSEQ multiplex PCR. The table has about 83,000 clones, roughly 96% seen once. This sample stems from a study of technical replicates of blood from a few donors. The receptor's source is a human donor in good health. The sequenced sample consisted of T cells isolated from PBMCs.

The CDR3 sequence is CSATGEKLFF. DNA of the CDR3: TGCAGCGCTACAGGTGAAAAACTGTTTTTT. The genes are TRBV29-1 and TRBJ1-4, with D possibly matching TRBD1 (5 bases). The germline V and J ends were trimmed by 7 bases and 7 bases, with 7 bases remaining between them. Germline CDR1 and CDR2: SQVTM and ANQGSEA. The CDR3 is 10 amino acids.